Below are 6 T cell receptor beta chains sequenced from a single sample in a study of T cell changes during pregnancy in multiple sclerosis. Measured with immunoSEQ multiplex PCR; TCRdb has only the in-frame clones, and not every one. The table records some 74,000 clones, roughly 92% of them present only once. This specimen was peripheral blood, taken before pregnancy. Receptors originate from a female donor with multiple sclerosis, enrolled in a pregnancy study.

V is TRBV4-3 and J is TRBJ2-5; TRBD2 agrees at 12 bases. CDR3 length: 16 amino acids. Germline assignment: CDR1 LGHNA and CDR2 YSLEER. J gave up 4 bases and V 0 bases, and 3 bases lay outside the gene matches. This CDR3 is CASSQERLAGAETQYF. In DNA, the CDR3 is TGCGCCAGCAGCCAAGAGCGACTAGCGGGGGCAGAGACCCAGTACTTC.

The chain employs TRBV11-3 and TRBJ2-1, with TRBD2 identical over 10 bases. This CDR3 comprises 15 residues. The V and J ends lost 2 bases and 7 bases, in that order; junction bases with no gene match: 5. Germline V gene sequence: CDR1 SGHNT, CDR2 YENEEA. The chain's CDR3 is CASSLTAGGPNEQFF. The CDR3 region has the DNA TGTGCCAGCAGCTTAACAGCGGGAGGGCCAAATGAGCAGTTCTTC.

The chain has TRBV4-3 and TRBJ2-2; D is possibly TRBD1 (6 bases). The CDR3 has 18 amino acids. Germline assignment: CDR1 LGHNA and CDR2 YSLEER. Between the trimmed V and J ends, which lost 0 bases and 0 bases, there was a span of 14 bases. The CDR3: CASSQDPGQPANTGELFF. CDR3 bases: TGCGCCAGCAGCCAAGATCCGGGACAACCCGCGAACACCGGGGAGCTGTTTTTT.

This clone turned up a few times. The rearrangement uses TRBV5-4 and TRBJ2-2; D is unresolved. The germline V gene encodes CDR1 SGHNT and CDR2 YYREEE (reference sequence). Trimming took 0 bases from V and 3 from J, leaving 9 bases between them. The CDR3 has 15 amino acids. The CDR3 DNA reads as TGTGCCAGCAGCTTGGCAGGATCCTACACCGGGGAGCTGTTTTTT. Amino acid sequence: CASSLAGSYTGELFF.

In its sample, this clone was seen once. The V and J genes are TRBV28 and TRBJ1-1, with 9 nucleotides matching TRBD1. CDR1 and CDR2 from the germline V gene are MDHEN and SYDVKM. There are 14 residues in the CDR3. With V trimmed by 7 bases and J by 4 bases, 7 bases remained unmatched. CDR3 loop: CASTTHRGLTEAFF. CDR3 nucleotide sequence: TGTGCCAGCACCACTCACAGGGGGCTCACTGAAGCTTTCTTT.

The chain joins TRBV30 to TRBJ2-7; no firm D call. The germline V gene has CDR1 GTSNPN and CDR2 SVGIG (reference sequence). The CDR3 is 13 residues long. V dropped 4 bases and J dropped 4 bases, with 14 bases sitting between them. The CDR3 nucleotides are TGTGCCTGGATGTCGGGTGGCGGTTACGAGCAGTACTTC. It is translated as CAWMSGGGYEQYF.